Shown below are 24 T cell receptor beta chains from a single sample sequenced in a study of CD8 T cells in ankylosing spondylitis (dated by TCRdb to 2017 to 2019). The receptor library was made with 5' RACE. The instrument given in TCRdb is Illumina HiSeq 2500. TCRdb redid the processing of the public reads, applying fastp at Q25 and MiXCR, and retained in-frame beta chains. Here each entry gathers all rows of one CDR3 protein and keeps the most common genes and DNA. The sample table records hundreds of thousands of distinct CDR3 sequences; more than 25% of these occur just once. Jointly, the top ten make up over 0.8% of the sample. For these TCRs, the target antigens are not known. Summary of the overall study and its limitations: Blood from ankylosing spondylitis patients appeared to be characterized by a TCR beta motif made up of several highly homologous amino acid variants.

Sample: blood, either unsorted or a sorted T cell fraction (not recorded which). The receptors were gathered from a male donor with ankylosing spondylitis.

This clonotype was picked up a small number of times. This chain connects TRBV5-1 to TRBJ2-3; 9 nucleotides match TRBD1. The CDR3 spans 12 residues. V gave up 4 bases and J gave up 6 bases; unmatched junction bases: 0. Germline values: CDR1 SGHRS, CDR2 YFSETQ. The CDR3: CASSGQGDTQYF. CDR3 DNA: TGCGCCAGCAGCGGACAGGGGGATACGCAGTATTTT. Full variable domain (missing parts from reference TRBV5-1 and TRBJ2-3): KAGVTQTPRYLIKTRGQQVTLSCSPISGHRSVSWYQQTPGQGLQFLFEYFSETQRNKGNFPGRFSGRQFSNSRSEMNVSTLELGDSALYLCASSGQGDTQYFGPGTRLTVL.

V gene TRBV5-8 combines with J gene TRBJ2-1; 13 bases fit TRBD2. The CDR3 length is 14 residues. The germline gives CDR1 SGHTS, CDR2 YDEGEE. V lost 5 bases, J lost 9 bases, and 5 bases stayed unmatched. DNA for the CDR3: TGTGCCAGCAGACTAGCGGGAGGGCCTAGTGAGCAGTTCTTC. This codes for CASRLAGGPSEQFF.

J is TRBJ2-3 and V is TRBV20-1; perhaps TRBD2 as D (7 bases). The length of the CDR3 is 15 residues. The germline gives CDR1 DFQATT, CDR2 SNEGSKA (reference sequence). V lost 6 bases and J 0 bases, leaving 16 bases between the germline ends. The CDR3 spells CSAPSAGASTDTQYF. CDR3 in DNA: TGCAGTGCCCCTTCGGCGGGGGCTAGCACAGATACGCAGTATTTT.

In this sample, this clonotype turned up a few times. The chain employs TRBV11-3 and TRBJ1-3; no definite D call. CDR3 length: 15 residues. Germline values: CDR1 SGHNT, CDR2 YENEEA. With 0 bases removed from V and 0 bases from J, the gap between germline ends came to 6 bases. CDR3 DNA: TGTGCCAGCAGCTTAGACGTTAACTCTGGAAACACCATATATTTT. It specifies CASSLDVNSGNTIYF.

The sample holds many counts of this clonotype. This chain uses TRBV3-1 with TRBJ2-5; 11 bases are a match to TRBD2. The CDR3 is 14 residues long. CDR1 is LGHDT, CDR2 YNNKEL, per germline (reference sequence). V shed 3 bases, J shed 3 bases, and the junction held 0 bases outside the gene matches. For the CDR3, the DNA is TGTGCCAGCAGCCAGGGACTAGCGGAAGAGACCCAGTACTTC. It yields the protein CASSQGLAEETQYF.

The gene calls are TRBV5-1 and TRBJ1-4; 7 bases fit TRBD1. The CDR3 totals 15 residues. Trimming removed 0 bases from V and 4 bases from J; junction bases left unmatched: 3. From germline, CDR1 is SGHRS and CDR2 YFSETQ. This CDR3 is CASSLEGQLNEKLFF. In DNA, the CDR3 is TGCGCCAGCAGCTTGGAGGGACAGCTTAATGAAAAACTGTTTTTT.

Only a few counts were recorded for this clonotype. The chain is built from TRBV12-5 and TRBJ1-1, with a weak D call TRBD1 (5 bases). V was cut by 5 bases and J by 1 base, with 11 bases left in between. CDR1 and CDR2 (germline): LGHNT, FRNRAP. CDR3 length: 14 amino acids. The CDR3 DNA reads as TGTGCTAGTGGTGGGGCAGCCCCGAACACTGAAGCTTTCTTT. As protein: CASGGAAPNTEAFF.

This clonotype was recorded many times. CDR3: CASSYRQGQETQYF. The CDR3 bases are TGCGCCAGCAGCTACAGACAGGGTCAAGAGACCCAGTACTTC. The V call is TRBV5-1, the J call TRBJ2-5; 7 bases line up with TRBD1. The CDR3 spans 14 residues. J lost 2 bases, V lost 3 bases, and 4 bases had no gene match. Germline values: CDR1 SGHRS, CDR2 YFSETQ. The whole variable domain, filled in from reference TRBV5-1 and TRBJ2-5, reads KAGVTQTPRYLIKTRGQQVTLSCSPISGHRSVSWYQQTPGQGLQFLFEYFSETQRNKGNFPGRFSGRQFSNSRSEMNVSTLELGDSALYLCASSYRQGQETQYFGPGTRLLVL.

The rearrangement links TRBV29-1 to TRBJ2-3; 12 bases align to TRBD2. In germline, CDR1 is SQVTM, CDR2 ANQGSEA. The V and J ends lost 7 bases and 4 bases, in that order; junction bases with no gene match: 6. This CDR3 spans 14 amino acids. Here the CDR3 reads CSASLAGGADTQYF. Written as DNA, the CDR3 is TGCAGCGCCTCCCTAGCGGGAGGGGCAGATACGCAGTATTTT.

There are a few counts of this clonotype. The V and J genes are TRBV2 and TRBJ1-2; the D gene is possibly TRBD1 (5 bases). This CDR3 is 12 amino acids long. CDR1 and CDR2 from the germline V gene are SNHLY and FYNNEI. Trimming shortened V by 5 bases and J by 8 bases, and 12 bases separated the two germline ends. The CDR3 DNA is TGTGCCAGCAGTCCGACAGCCGTGGGCTACACCTTC. As protein: CASSPTAVGYTF.

This clonotype was found a few times. The genes are TRBV5-1 and TRBJ2-7, with D maybe TRBD1 (5 bases). The CDR3 is made up of 15 amino acids. Germline CDR1 reads SGHRS; CDR2 reads YFSETQ. The germline V and J ends were trimmed by 0 bases and 1 base, with 11 bases remaining between them. CDR3 sequence reads: CASSLAPGPSYEQYV. The CDR3, as DNA: TGCGCCAGCAGCTTGGCGCCAGGGCCATCCTACGAGCAGTACGTC.

The rearrangement links TRBV11-3 to TRBJ2-1, with a weak D call TRBD1 (6 bases). The CDR3 has 16 residues. Per the germline V gene, CDR1 is SGHNT and CDR2 is YENEEA. V was trimmed by 2 bases and J by 3 bases, leaving 14 bases between them. The CDR3, as DNA: TGTGCCAGCAGCTTACATCGGACAGCCGACTACAATGAGCAGTTCTTC. It yields the protein CASSLHRTADYNEQFF.

The chain employs TRBV20-1 and TRBJ2-1; 10 nucleotides agree with TRBD2. The CDR3 contains 15 residues. Germline-derived CDR1 and CDR2 are DFQATT and SNEGSKA (reference sequence). Trimming cost V 2 bases and J 2 bases; bases outside gene matches: 3. CDR3 DNA sequence: TGCAGTGCTAGAACTAGCGGGAACCCCTACAATGAGCAGTTCTTC. Protein product: CSARTSGNPYNEQFF.

CDR3 residues: CASSLRDTTGELFF. The CDR3 DNA is TGTGCCAGCAGCTTAAGGGACACCACCGGGGAGCTGTTTTTT. This chain links TRBV11-2 with TRBJ2-2; perhaps TRBD1 as D (6 bases). CDR1 and CDR2 (germline): SGHAT, FQNNGV. The V gene lost 2 bases and the J gene lost 4 bases, with 8 bases spanning the gap. The CDR3 sequence is 14 residues long.

The rearrangement uses TRBV4-1 and TRBJ2-1, with 8 bases fitting TRBD2. The length of the CDR3 is 16 residues. With V trimmed by 0 bases and J by 2 bases, 3 bases remained unmatched. Looked up from germline, CDR1 is MGHRA and CDR2 is YSYEKL. CDR3 protein: CASSQESGGTYNEQFF. CDR3 nucleotide sequence: TGCGCCAGCAGCCAAGAATCGGGGGGGACCTACAATGAGCAGTTCTTC.

The V gene is TRBV3-1, the J gene TRBJ2-7; 9 positions agree with TRBD2. The germline CDR1 and CDR2 sequences are LGHDT and YNNKEL (reference sequence). With 4 bases clipped from V and 5 bases from J, the junction kept 12 bases outside the gene matches. The CDR3 runs 16 residues. The chain's CDR3 is CASSRIAGDSPDEQYF. The CDR3 DNA reads as TGTGCCAGCAGCCGCATAGCGGGAGATTCGCCGGACGAGCAGTACTTC.

V gene TRBV5-1 combines with J gene TRBJ2-2, with 8 bases aligning to TRBD2. This CDR3 contains 16 residues. In germline, CDR1 is SGHRS, CDR2 YFSETQ. The ends lost 4 bases at V and 3 bases at J; junction bases unmatched: 8. The CDR3 coding sequence is TGCGCCAGCAGCGCCCGACTAGCGTGGGACACCGGGGAGCTGTTTTTT. Protein: CASSARLAWDTGELFF.

This clonotype was found many times. This chain connects TRBV5-1 to TRBJ2-2, with 8 bases that match TRBD1. V gave up 3 bases and J gave up 0 bases; unmatched junction bases: 1. Germline values: CDR1 SGHRS, CDR2 YFSETQ. The CDR3 sequence is 15 residues long. The CDR3: CASSWTGPNTGELFF. The CDR3 coding sequence is TGCGCCAGCAGCTGGACAGGGCCGAACACCGGGGAGCTGTTTTTT.

This chain joins TRBV5-6 and TRBJ1-1; possible D gene TRBD1, 6 bases. Germline CDR1 and CDR2: SGHDT and YYEEEE. This CDR3 has 14 residues. Trimming took off 2 bases at V and 6 bases at J, with 14 bases between the two ends. CDR3 residues: CASSFQGIHSEAFF. In DNA, the CDR3 is TGTGCCAGCAGCTTTCAGGGGATCCACTCTGAAGCTTTCTTT.

This clonotype has more than one count but fewer than ten. The rearrangement uses TRBV7-9 and TRBJ2-2; 13 nucleotides agree with TRBD2. The CDR3 covers 16 residues. CDR1 is SEHNR, CDR2 FQNEAQ, per germline (reference sequence). J lost 4 bases, V lost 4 bases, and 3 bases had no gene match. The CDR3 protein is CASSSGLAGSTGELFF. The CDR3 DNA sequence: TGTGCCAGCAGCTCGGGACTAGCGGGAAGCACCGGGGAGCTGTTTTTT.

The chain employs TRBV4-2 and TRBJ2-5, with D possibly TRBD1 on 7 matching bases. The CDR3 spans 16 residues. Germline loops: CDR1 LGHNA, CDR2 YNFKEQ. V gave up 0 bases and J gave up 2 bases, with 13 bases separating them. The CDR3 DNA sequence: TGTGCCAGCAGCCAAGAAATCAGGGGGGCTCAAGAGACCCAGTACTTC. This encodes CASSQEIRGAQETQYF.

The chain combines TRBV6-5 with TRBJ1-2, with D hard to call. The CDR3 loop spans 14 amino acids. Per germline, CDR1 MNHEY and CDR2 SVGAGI. Trimming shortened V by 2 bases and J by 5 bases, and 12 bases separated the two germline ends. CDR3 nucleotides: TGTGCCAGCAGTTACGGGGATTCGAGTTATGGCTACACCTTC. Translating gives CASSYGDSSYGYTF.

This clonotype was counted between two and nine times. The rearrangement links TRBV15 to TRBJ2-1; D is perhaps TRBD2 (5 bases). Trimming removed 0 bases from V and 3 bases from J, with 9 bases in between. This CDR3 contains 15 residues. Germline V gene sequence: CDR1 LNHNV, CDR2 YYDKDF (reference sequence). Here the CDR3 DNA reads TGTGCCACCAGCAGAGATAGCGCTAGCTACAATGAGCAGTTCTTC. Encoded protein: CATSRDSASYNEQFF.

This clonotype has only a few counts. This chain uses TRBV5-6 with TRBJ2-2; 8 positions agree with TRBD2. Germline assignment: CDR1 SGHDT and CDR2 YYEEEE. The V gene end was trimmed by 3 bases and the J gene end by 5 bases; junction bases not matched to a gene: 6. The CDR3 runs 15 residues. This CDR3 is CASSSGLAWTGELFF. The CDR3 DNA reads TGTGCCAGCAGCTCAGGACTAGCATGGACCGGGGAGCTGTTTTTT.